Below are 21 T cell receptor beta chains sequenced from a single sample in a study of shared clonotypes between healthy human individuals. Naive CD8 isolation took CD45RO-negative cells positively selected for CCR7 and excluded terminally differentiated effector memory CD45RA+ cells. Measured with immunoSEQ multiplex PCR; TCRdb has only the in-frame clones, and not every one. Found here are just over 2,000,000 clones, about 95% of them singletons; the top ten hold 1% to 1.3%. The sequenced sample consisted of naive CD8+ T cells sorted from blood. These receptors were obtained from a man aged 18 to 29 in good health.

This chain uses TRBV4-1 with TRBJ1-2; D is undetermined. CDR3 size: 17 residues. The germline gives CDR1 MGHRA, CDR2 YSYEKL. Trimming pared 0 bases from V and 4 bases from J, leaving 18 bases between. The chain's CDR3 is CASSQDPGSALSYGYTF. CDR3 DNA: TGCGCCAGCAGCCAAGATCCAGGCTCGGCTTTGTCCTATGGCTACACCTTC.

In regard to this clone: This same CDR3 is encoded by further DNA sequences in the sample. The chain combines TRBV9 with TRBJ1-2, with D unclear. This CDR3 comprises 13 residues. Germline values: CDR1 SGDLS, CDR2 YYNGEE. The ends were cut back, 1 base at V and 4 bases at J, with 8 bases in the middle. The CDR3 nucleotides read TGTGCCAGCAGCGTATCAAGAGGCTATGGCTACACCTTC. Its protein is CASSVSRGYGYTF. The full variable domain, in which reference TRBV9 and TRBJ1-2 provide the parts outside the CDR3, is DSGVTQTPKHLITATGQRVTLRCSPRSGDLSVYWYQQSLDQGLQFLIQYYNGEERAKGNILERFSAQQFPDLHSELNLSSLELGDSALYFCASSVSRGYGYTFGSGTRLTVV.

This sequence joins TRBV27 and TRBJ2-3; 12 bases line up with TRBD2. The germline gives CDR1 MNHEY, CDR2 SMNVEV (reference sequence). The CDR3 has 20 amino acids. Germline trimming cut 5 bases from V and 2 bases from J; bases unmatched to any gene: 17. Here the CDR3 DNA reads TGTGCCAGCAGTCCGGGACTAGCGGGTTTAGGAAAATTAATCACAGATACGCAGTATTTT. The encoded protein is CASSPGLAGLGKLITDTQYF.

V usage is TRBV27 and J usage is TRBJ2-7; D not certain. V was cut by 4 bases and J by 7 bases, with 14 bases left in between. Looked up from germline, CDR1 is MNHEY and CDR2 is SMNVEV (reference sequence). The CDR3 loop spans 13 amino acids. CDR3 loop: CASSSQPLGEQYF. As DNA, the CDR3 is TGTGCCAGCAGTTCCCAACCCCTGGGGGAGCAGTACTTC.

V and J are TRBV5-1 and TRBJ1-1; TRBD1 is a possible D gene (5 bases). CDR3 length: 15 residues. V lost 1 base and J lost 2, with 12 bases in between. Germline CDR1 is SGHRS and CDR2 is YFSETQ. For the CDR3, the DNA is TGCGCCAGCAGCTTGAGTGGGACGGCAAACACTGAAGCTTTCTTT. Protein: CASSLSGTANTEAFF.

CDR3 in DNA: TGTGCCAGCAGCTCATGGGGGGCCTACGAGCAGTACTTC. Translated: CASSSWGAYEQYF. The V and J genes are TRBV7-2 and TRBJ2-7, with D maybe TRBD2 (6 bases). V gave up 4 bases and J gave up 2 bases, with 9 bases separating them. CDR1 is SGHTA and CDR2 is FQGNSA in the germline V gene. CDR3 length equals 13 residues. Looking up the rest from reference TRBV7-2 and TRBJ2-7 gives the full variable domain: GAGVSQSPSNKVTEKGKDVELRCDPISGHTALYWYRQSLGQGLEFLIYFQGNSAPDKSGLPSDRFSAERTGGSVSTLTIQRTQQEDSAVYLCASSSWGAYEQYFGPGTRLTVT.

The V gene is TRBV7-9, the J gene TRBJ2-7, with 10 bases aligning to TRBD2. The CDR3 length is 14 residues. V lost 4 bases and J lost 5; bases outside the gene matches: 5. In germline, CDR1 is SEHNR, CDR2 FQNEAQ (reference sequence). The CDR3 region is CASSSFLAGDEQYF. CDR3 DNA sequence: TGTGCCAGCAGCTCATTCCTAGCGGGAGACGAGCAGTACTTC.

CDR3 sequence: CASSGTESYEQYF. The DNA of the CDR3 is TGTGCCAGCAGTGGGACTGAATCCTACGAGCAGTACTTC. This chain connects TRBV7-9 to TRBJ2-7; possible D gene TRBD2, 6 bases. This CDR3 has 13 residues. CDR1 SEHNR and CDR2 FQNEAQ come from the germline V gene (reference sequence). V dropped 6 bases and J dropped 1 base, with 10 bases sitting between them. Variable domain in full (rest from reference TRBV7-9 and TRBJ2-7): DTGVSQNPRHKITKRGQNVTFRCDPISEHNRLYWYRQTLGQGPEFLTYFQNEAQLEKSRLLSDRFSAERPKGSFSTLEIQRTEQGDSAMYLCASSGTESYEQYFGPGTRLTVT.

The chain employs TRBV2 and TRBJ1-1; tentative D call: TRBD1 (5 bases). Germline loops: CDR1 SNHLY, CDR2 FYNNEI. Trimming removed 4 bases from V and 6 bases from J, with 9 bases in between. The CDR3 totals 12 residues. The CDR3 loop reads CASSGGEPEAFF. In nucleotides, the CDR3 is TGTGCCAGCAGTGGGGGGGAACCTGAAGCTTTCTTT.

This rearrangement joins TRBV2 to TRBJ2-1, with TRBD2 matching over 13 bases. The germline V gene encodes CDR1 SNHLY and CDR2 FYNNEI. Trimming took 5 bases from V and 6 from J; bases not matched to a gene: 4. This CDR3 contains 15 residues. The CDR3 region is CASSRLAGGRNEQFF. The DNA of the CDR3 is TGTGCCAGCAGTCGACTAGCGGGAGGACGCAATGAGCAGTTCTTC.

CDR3 in DNA: TGTGCCAGTCGGGGGCGGGAGGCCACCTACGAGCAGTACTTC. It yields the protein CASRGREATYEQYF. The chain combines TRBV19 with TRBJ2-7, with 8 bases fitting TRBD2. In germline, CDR1 is LNHDA, CDR2 SQIVND (reference sequence). V lost 8 bases, J lost 2 bases, and 8 bases stayed unmatched. The CDR3 runs to 14 residues. The whole variable domain, filled in from reference TRBV19 and TRBJ2-7, reads DGGITQSPKYLFRKEGQNVTLSCEQNLNHDAMYWYRQDPGQGLRLIYYSQIVNDFQKGDIAEGYSVSREKKESFPLTVTSAQKNPTAFYLCASRGREATYEQYFGPGTRLTVT.

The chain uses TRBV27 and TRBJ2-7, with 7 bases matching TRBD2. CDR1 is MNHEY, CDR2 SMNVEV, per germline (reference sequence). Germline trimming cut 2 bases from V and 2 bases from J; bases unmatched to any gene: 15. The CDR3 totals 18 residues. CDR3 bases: TGTGCCAGCAGTTTACAAGAAGTGCGGAGCGGGACCGCCTACGAGCAGTACTTC. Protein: CASSLQEVRSGTAYEQYF.

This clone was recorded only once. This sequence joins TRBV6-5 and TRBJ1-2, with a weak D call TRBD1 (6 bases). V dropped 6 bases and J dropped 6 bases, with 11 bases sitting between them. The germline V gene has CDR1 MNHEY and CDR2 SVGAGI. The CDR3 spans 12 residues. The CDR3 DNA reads TGTGCCAGCAGATCTAACAGGGATGGCTACACCTTC. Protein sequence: CASRSNRDGYTF.

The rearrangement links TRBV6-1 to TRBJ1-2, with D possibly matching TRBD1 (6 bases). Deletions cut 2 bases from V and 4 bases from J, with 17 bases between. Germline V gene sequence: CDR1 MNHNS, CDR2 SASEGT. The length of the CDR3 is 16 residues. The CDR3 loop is CASSEWGPEGGYGYTF. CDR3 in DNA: TGTGCCAGCAGTGAATGGGGACCTGAAGGGGGCTATGGCTACACCTTC.

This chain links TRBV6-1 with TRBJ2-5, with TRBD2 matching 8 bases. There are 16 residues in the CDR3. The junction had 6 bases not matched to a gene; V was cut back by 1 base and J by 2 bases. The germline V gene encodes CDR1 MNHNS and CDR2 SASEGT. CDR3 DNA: TGTGCCAGCAGTGAAGTGATCGGGGGGGAACAAGAGACCCAGTACTTC. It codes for CASSEVIGGEQETQYF.

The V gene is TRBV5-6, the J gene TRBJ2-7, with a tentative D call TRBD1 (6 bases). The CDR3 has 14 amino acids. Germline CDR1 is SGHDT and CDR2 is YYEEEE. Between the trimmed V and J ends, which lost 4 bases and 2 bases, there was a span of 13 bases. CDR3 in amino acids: CASSPGHATYEQYF. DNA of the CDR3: TGTGCCAGCAGCCCGGGACACGCGACCTACGAGCAGTACTTC.

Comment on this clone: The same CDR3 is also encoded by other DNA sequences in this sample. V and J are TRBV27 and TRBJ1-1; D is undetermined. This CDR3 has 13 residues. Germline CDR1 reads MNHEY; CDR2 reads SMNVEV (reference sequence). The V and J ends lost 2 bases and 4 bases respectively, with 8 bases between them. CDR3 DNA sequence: TGTGCCAGCAGTTTAGGCCTGAGCACTGAAGCTTTCTTT. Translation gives CASSLGLSTEAFF.

CDR3 sequence: CASSQEDKGEYGYTF. In DNA, the CDR3 is TGCGCCAGCAGCCAAGAGGATAAAGGAGAATATGGCTACACCTTC. The V call is TRBV4-1, the J call TRBJ1-2; D is uncertain. The CDR3 extends over 15 amino acids. V was shortened by 0 bases and J by 5 bases, with 13 bases between the two germline ends. Germline V gives CDR1 MGHRA, CDR2 YSYEKL.

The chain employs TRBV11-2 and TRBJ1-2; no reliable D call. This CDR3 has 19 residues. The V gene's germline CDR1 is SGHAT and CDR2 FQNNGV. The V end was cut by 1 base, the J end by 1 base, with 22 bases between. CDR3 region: CASSLAPLRIKSFNYGYTF. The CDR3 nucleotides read TGTGCCAGCAGCTTAGCCCCATTACGAATAAAGTCCTTTAACTATGGCTACACCTTC.

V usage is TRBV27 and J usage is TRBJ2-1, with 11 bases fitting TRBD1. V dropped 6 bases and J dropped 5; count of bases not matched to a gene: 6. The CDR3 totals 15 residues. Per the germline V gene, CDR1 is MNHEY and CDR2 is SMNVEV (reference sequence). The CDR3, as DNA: TGTGCCAGCAGATTCGGACAGGGGGCGGACAATGAGCAGTTCTTC. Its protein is CASRFGQGADNEQFF.

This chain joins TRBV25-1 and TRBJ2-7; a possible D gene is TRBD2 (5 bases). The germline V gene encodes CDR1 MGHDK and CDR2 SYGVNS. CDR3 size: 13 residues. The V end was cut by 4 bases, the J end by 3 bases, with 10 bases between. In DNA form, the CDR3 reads TGTGCCAGCAGTGGGACTGACAACTACGAGCAGTACTTC. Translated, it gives CASSGTDNYEQYF.